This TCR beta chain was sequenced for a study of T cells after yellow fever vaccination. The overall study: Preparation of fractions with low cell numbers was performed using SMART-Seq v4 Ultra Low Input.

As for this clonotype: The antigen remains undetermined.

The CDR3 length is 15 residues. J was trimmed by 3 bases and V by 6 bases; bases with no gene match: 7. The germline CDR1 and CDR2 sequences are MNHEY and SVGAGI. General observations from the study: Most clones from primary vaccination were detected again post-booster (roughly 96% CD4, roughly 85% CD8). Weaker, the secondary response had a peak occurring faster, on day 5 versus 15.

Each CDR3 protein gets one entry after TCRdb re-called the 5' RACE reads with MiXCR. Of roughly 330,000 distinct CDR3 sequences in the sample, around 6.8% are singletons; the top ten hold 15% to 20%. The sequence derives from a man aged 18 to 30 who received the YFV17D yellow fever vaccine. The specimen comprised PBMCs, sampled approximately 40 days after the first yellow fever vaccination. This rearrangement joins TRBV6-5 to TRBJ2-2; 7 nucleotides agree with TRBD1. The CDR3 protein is CASRLGGPHTGELFF. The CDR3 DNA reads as TGTGCCAGCAGATTAGGGGGCCCGCACACCGGGGAGCTGTTTTTT.